The 10 T cell receptor beta chains in this list originate from one sample, sequenced in a study of graft-versus-host responses after intestinal transplantation. No cognate antigen is known for these TCRs. Using immunoSEQ multiplex PCR, the repertoire was profiled, and TCRdb retains in-frame clones only, with some absent. The sample holds 80,000 to 90,000 clones; over 85% are singletons and the top ten take roughly 0.31%. This specimen was unstimulated CD4+ T cells sorted from spleen or lymph node cells, taken before intestinal transplant. The receptors were sampled from a human donor who received an intestinal transplant.

This chain uses TRBV27 with TRBJ2-7; 9 bases are a match to TRBD1. Germline V gene lookup returns CDR1 MNHEY and CDR2 SMNVEV (reference sequence). The CDR3 consists of 12 residues. The CDR3, as DNA: TGTGTAACAGGGGGCGACCCGTACGAGCAGTACTTC. Protein: CVTGGDPYEQYF.

The chain carries TRBV5-1 and TRBJ2-3; either TRBD1 or TRBD2 may supply D (5 bases each). Germline CDR1 reads SGHRS; CDR2 reads YFSETQ. The V gene lost 6 bases and the J gene lost 0 bases, with 11 bases spanning the gap. The CDR3 is 14 amino acids. The CDR3 sequence is CASIRGASTDTQYF. The CDR3 DNA reads TGCGCCAGCATTAGGGGAGCTAGCACAGATACGCAGTATTTT. The entire variable domain, with the rest obtained from reference TRBV5-1 and TRBJ2-3, is as follows: KAGVTQTPRYLIKTRGQQVTLSCSPISGHRSVSWYQQTPGQGLQFLFEYFSETQRNKGNFPGRFSGRQFSNSRSEMNVSTLELGDSALYLCASIRGASTDTQYFGPGTRLTVL.

The chain combines TRBV29-1 with TRBJ2-3; D is undetermined. Germline assignment: CDR1 SQVTM and CDR2 ANQGSEA. Between the trimmed V and J ends, which lost 3 bases and 3 bases, there was a span of 7 bases. This CDR3 has 12 amino acids. CDR3 residues: CSVDLATDTQYF. Written as DNA, the CDR3 is TGCAGCGTTGATTTGGCTACAGATACGCAGTATTTT.

The genes are TRBV9 and TRBJ2-5; D call uncertain. This CDR3 comprises 15 residues. Trimming took 4 bases from V and 0 from J, leaving 13 bases between them. From germline, CDR1 is SGDLS and CDR2 YYNGEE. The CDR3 reads CASSFGLGYQETQYF. DNA of the CDR3: TGTGCCAGCAGCTTCGGTCTGGGGTACCAAGAGACCCAGTACTTC.

The V gene is TRBV5-6, the J gene TRBJ1-1; D might be TRBD1 (6 bases). V lost 6 bases and J lost 0, with 12 bases in between. CDR1 SGHDT and CDR2 YYEEEE come from the germline V gene. This CDR3 is 14 amino acids long. The DNA for the CDR3 is TGTGCCAGCACCCTCACAGGGCTGAACACTGAAGCTTTCTTT. Translating gives CASTLTGLNTEAFF.

This chain uses TRBV28 with TRBJ2-7, with 8 positions matching TRBD1. Germline V gene sequence: CDR1 MDHEN, CDR2 SYDVKM. The CDR3 contains 15 residues. J was trimmed by 4 bases and V by 5 bases; bases with no gene match: 10. The CDR3 nucleotides read TGTGCCAGCAGTGAATACGGGACAGGTTTGTACGAGCAGTACTTC. Translating gives CASSEYGTGLYEQYF.

The chain carries TRBV4-1 and TRBJ2-3; D unresolved. Deletions cut 1 base from V and 0 bases from J, with 5 bases between. Germline assignment: CDR1 MGHRA and CDR2 YSYEKL. The CDR3 consists of 14 residues. The CDR3, as DNA: TGCGCCAGCAGCCAAGCACAAAGCACAGATACGCAGTATTTT. Its translation: CASSQAQSTDTQYF.

Worth noting for this clone: The junction shows a germline mismatch at one end, possibly a read error. J is TRBJ2-3 and V is TRBV5-4; D may be TRBD2 (5 bases). The germline V gene encodes CDR1 SGHNT and CDR2 YYREEE (reference sequence). This CDR3 spans 12 amino acids. The chain's CDR3 is CDSSYGEYTQYF. The CDR3 bases are TGTGACAGCAGCTATGGGGAGTATACGCAGTATTTT.

The rearrangement uses TRBV9 and TRBJ2-5; D is perhaps TRBD1 (5 bases). CDR3 length: 14 amino acids. In germline, CDR1 is SGDLS, CDR2 YYNGEE. Trimming removed 3 bases from V and 4 bases from J, with 13 bases in between. CDR3 coding DNA: TGTGCCAGCAGCGACGTTCCTAGGGGAGAGACCCAGTACTTC. Its translation: CASSDVPRGETQYF.

This chain uses TRBV28 with TRBJ1-6; D is uncertain. The CDR3 covers 13 residues. CDR1 is MDHEN and CDR2 is SYDVKM in the germline V gene. Trimming left V 3 bases short and J 11 bases short, with 11 bases between. The DNA for the CDR3 is TGTGCCAGCAGTTTCTTTAATCGGCCACCCCTCCACTTT. This gives the protein CASSFFNRPPLHF.